This is a list of T cell receptor beta chains from one sample in a study of PD-1 blockade in classical Hodgkin lymphoma. Method: immunoSEQ multiplex PCR; TCRdb's copy keeps in-frame clones and lacks some. The sample lists fewer than 20,000 clones; 75% to 90% were seen once. The source material was peripheral blood mononuclear cells (PBMCs), sampled at baseline. All receptors come from a human donor with classical Hodgkin lymphoma. The CDR3 runs from the conserved cysteine through the conserved F or W. D genes are given only for firm matches. The size entry is marked missing in some rows and otherwise reads once, few, many or a size class.

d_gene: NA; abundance: NA; j_gene: TRBJ2-1; v_gene: TRBV6-6; CDR3aa: CASSRPYNEQFF; CDR3nt: TGTGCCAGCAGTCGTCCCTACAATGAGCAGTTCTTC
d_gene: TRBD1; abundance: NA; j_gene: TRBJ1-4; v_gene: TRBV2; CDR3aa: CASNDRERNEKLFF; CDR3nt: TGTGCCAGCAATGACAGGGAGCGGAATGAAAAACTGTTTTTT
d_gene: NA; abundance: NA; j_gene: TRBJ1-1; v_gene: TRBV10-3; CDR3aa: CAISAILSKRDTEAFF; CDR3nt: TGTGCCATCAGTGCGATTTTGAGCAAAAGGGACACTGAAGCTTTCTTT
d_gene: NA; abundance: NA; j_gene: TRBJ2-3; v_gene: TRBV7-2; CDR3aa: CASSLIVEPSTDTQYF; CDR3nt: TGTGCCAGCAGCTTAATCGTAGAACCTAGCACAGATACGCAGTATTTT
d_gene: NA; abundance: medium-sized; j_gene: TRBJ1-5; v_gene: TRBV19; CDR3aa: CASSMGVRQPQHF; CDR3nt: TGTGCCAGTAGTATGGGGGTGAGACAGCCCCAGCATTTT
d_gene: NA; abundance: NA; j_gene: TRBJ2-1; v_gene: TRBV6-4; CDR3aa: CASSLDRYGSEQFF; CDR3nt: TGTGCCAGCTCCCTCGACAGGTATGGAAGTGAGCAGTTCTTC
d_gene: NA; abundance: NA; j_gene: TRBJ1-2; v_gene: TRBV7-9; CDR3aa: CASSLDGPGYTF; CDR3nt: TGTGCCAGCAGCTTAGACGGTCCTGGCTACACCTTC
d_gene: TRBD2; abundance: NA; j_gene: TRBJ2-7; v_gene: TRBV5-1; CDR3aa: CASSSGTSGRVSYEQYF; CDR3nt: TGCGCCAGCAGCTCCGGGACTAGCGGGAGGGTGTCCTACGAGCAGTACTTC
d_gene: NA; abundance: NA; j_gene: TRBJ2-7; v_gene: TRBV7-9; CDR3aa: CASSLSSGGEQYF; CDR3nt: TGTGCCAGCAGCTTGAGCTCGGGCGGCGAGCAGTACTTC
d_gene: NA; abundance: NA; j_gene: TRBJ2-1; v_gene: TRBV10-1; CDR3aa: CASSPLTSGEQFF; CDR3nt: TGCGCCAGCAGTCCTTTGACTAGTGGTGAGCAGTTCTTC
d_gene: NA; abundance: few; j_gene: TRBJ1-5; v_gene: TRBV7-9; CDR3aa: CASSHQPRGQYSNQPQHF; CDR3nt: TGTGCCAGCAGCCACCAGCCCCGGGGGCAATATAGCAATCAGCCCCAGCATTTT
d_gene: TRBD2; abundance: NA; j_gene: TRBJ2-3; v_gene: TRBV9; CDR3aa: CASSVGPRLAGDLTDTQYF; CDR3nt: TGTGCCAGCAGCGTAGGGCCCCGACTAGCGGGGGACCTCACAGATACGCAGTATTTT
d_gene: TRBD1; abundance: NA; j_gene: TRBJ2-1; v_gene: TRBV29-1; CDR3aa: CSVHDRAQNNEQFF; CDR3nt: TGCAGCGTTCACGACAGGGCTCAAAACAATGAGCAGTTCTTC
d_gene: NA; abundance: few; j_gene: TRBJ2-5; v_gene: TRBV29-1; CDR3aa: CSVTYGGVQETQYF; CDR3nt: TGCAGCGTTACCTACGGGGGAGTGCAAGAGACCCAGTACTTC
d_gene: NA; abundance: NA; j_gene: TRBJ1-5; v_gene: TRBV6-5; CDR3aa: CASSQASGSNQPQHF; CDR3nt: TGTGCCAGCAGCCAGGCGAGCGGAAGCAATCAGCCCCAGCATTTT
d_gene: NA; abundance: NA; j_gene: TRBJ2-2; v_gene: TRBV19; CDR3aa: CASSYSAGTGELFF; CDR3nt: TGTGCCAGTAGTTATTCGGCGGGCACCGGGGAGCTGTTTTTT
d_gene: NA; abundance: NA; j_gene: TRBJ1-5; v_gene: TRBV19; CDR3aa: CASSQNSLNQPQHF; CDR3nt: TGTGCCAGTAGCCAAAACAGCCTCAATCAGCCCCAGCATTTT
d_gene: NA; abundance: few; j_gene: TRBJ1-1; v_gene: TRBV19; CDR3aa: CASGNTEAFF; CDR3nt: TGTGCCAGTGGGAACACTGAAGCTTTCTTT
d_gene: NA; abundance: medium-sized; j_gene: TRBJ1-1; v_gene: TRBV25-1; CDR3aa: CASRWGLTEAFF; CDR3nt: TGTGCCAGCAGGTGGGGCCTCACTGAAGCTTTCTTT
d_gene: NA; abundance: NA; j_gene: TRBJ1-1; v_gene: TRBV6-5; CDR3aa: CASGLIQGTEAFF; CDR3nt: TGTGCCAGCGGCTTGATACAGGGCACTGAAGCTTTCTTT
d_gene: NA; abundance: NA; j_gene: TRBJ2-7; v_gene: TRBV6-1; CDR3aa: CASRISGIYEQYF; CDR3nt: TGTGCCAGCAGGATTAGCGGAATCTACGAGCAGTACTTC
d_gene: TRBD1; abundance: NA; j_gene: TRBJ1-2; v_gene: TRBV27; CDR3aa: CASRGQANYGYTF; CDR3nt: TGTGCCAGCAGGGGACAGGCAAACTATGGCTACACCTTC
d_gene: NA; abundance: once; j_gene: TRBJ2-7; v_gene: TRBV2; CDR3aa: CASSVFYEQYF; CDR3nt: TGTGCCAGCAGTGTCTTCTACGAGCAGTACTTC
d_gene: NA; abundance: NA; j_gene: TRBJ1-1; v_gene: TRBV30; CDR3aa: CAWSLGPNTEAFF; CDR3nt: TGTGCCTGGAGTTTGGGGCCGAACACTGAAGCTTTCTTT
d_gene: NA; abundance: few; j_gene: TRBJ2-5; v_gene: TRBV5-6; CDR3aa: CASSPPGVQETQYF; CDR3nt: TGTGCCAGCAGCCCGCCGGGGGTCCAAGAGACCCAGTACTTC
d_gene: NA; abundance: NA; j_gene: TRBJ2-1; v_gene: TRBV30; CDR3aa: CAWRRGNEQFF; CDR3nt: TGTGCCTGGAGACGGGGTAATGAGCAGTTCTTC
d_gene: NA; abundance: NA; j_gene: TRBJ2-7; v_gene: TRBV6-5; CDR3aa: CASSYTDPPYEQYF; CDR3nt: TGTGCCAGCAGTTACACAGACCCACCCTACGAGCAGTACTTC
d_gene: NA; abundance: NA; j_gene: TRBJ1-1; v_gene: TRBV6-1; CDR3aa: CASSYPYTEAFF; CDR3nt: TGTGCCAGCAGCTACCCTTACACTGAAGCTTTCTTT
d_gene: NA; abundance: NA; j_gene: TRBJ2-7; v_gene: TRBV5-1; CDR3aa: CASSSMPGEYYEQYF; CDR3nt: TGCGCCAGCAGCTCCATGCCGGGGGAGTACTACGAGCAGTACTTC
d_gene: NA; abundance: medium-sized; j_gene: TRBJ1-1; v_gene: TRBV19; CDR3aa: CASSMVGAHTEAFF; CDR3nt: TGTGCCAGTAGTATGGTGGGGGCGCACACTGAAGCTTTCTTT
d_gene: NA; abundance: NA; j_gene: TRBJ2-7; v_gene: TRBV23-1; CDR3aa: CASSQSAQGYEQYF; CDR3nt: TGCGCCAGCAGTCAATCGGCACAGGGCTACGAGCAGTACTTC
d_gene: NA; abundance: NA; j_gene: TRBJ2-1; v_gene: TRBV6-1; CDR3aa: CASSQGRDSYNEQFF; CDR3nt: TGTGCCAGTTCTCAGGGTCGGGATTCCTACAATGAGCAGTTCTTC
d_gene: NA; abundance: NA; j_gene: TRBJ1-2; v_gene: TRBV15; CDR3aa: CATSRRLGGGDYGYTF; CDR3nt: TGTGCCACCAGCAGGAGGTTGGGGGGAGGAGACTATGGCTACACCTTC
d_gene: NA; abundance: NA; j_gene: TRBJ2-2; v_gene: TRBV28; CDR3aa: CASSIGSGSTTNTGELFF; CDR3nt: TGTGCCAGCAGTATTGGATCGGGCAGTACTACGAACACCGGGGAGCTGTTTTTT
d_gene: NA; abundance: once; j_gene: TRBJ2-5; v_gene: TRBV28; CDR3aa: CASSSTPQETQYF; CDR3nt: TGTGCCAGCAGTTCGACCCCTCAAGAGACCCAGTACTTC
d_gene: TRBD1; abundance: NA; j_gene: TRBJ1-5; v_gene: TRBV19; CDR3aa: CASSGQGGINQPQHF; CDR3nt: TGTGCCAGTAGTGGACAGGGGGGAATCAATCAGCCCCAGCATTTT
d_gene: NA; abundance: NA; j_gene: TRBJ2-7; v_gene: TRBV21-1; CDR3aa: CASSPRTSGRAFYSYEQYF; CDR3nt: TGTGCCAGCAGCCCCCGGACTAGCGGGAGGGCCTTTTATTCCTACGAGCAGTACTTC